These 30 T cell receptor beta chains came from one sample sequenced in a study of CD8+CD57+ T cells in acquired aplastic anemia. The template for TCR beta VDJ and CDR3 sequence profiling was genomic DNA. TCRdb used MiXCR to reprocess the reads, holding one entry per CDR3 protein. The sample records roughly 420,000 distinct CDR3 sequences, approximately 70% being singletons. The sample comprised sorted CD4+, CD8+, or CD8+CD57+ T cells (not recorded which) from PBMCs. The receptors originated from a human donor in good health, serving as a control.

This clonotype occurred once. The rearrangement joins TRBV5-4 to TRBJ2-3; TRBD1 is a possible D gene (6 bases). Germline assignment: CDR1 SGHNT and CDR2 YYREEE (reference sequence). V was clipped by 4 bases and J by 6 bases, with 12 bases between them. CDR3 length: 13 amino acids. The CDR3 spells CASSDRDMDTQYF. The DNA of the CDR3 is TGTGCCAGCAGCGACCGGGACATGGATACGCAGTATTTT.

This clonotype was detected ten times or more. The rearrangement links TRBV7-2 to TRBJ2-1; D perhaps matches TRBD1 (6 bases). Per germline, CDR1 SGHTA and CDR2 FQGNSA. The CDR3 has 14 residues. V gave up 3 bases and J gave up 0 bases, with 6 bases separating them. CDR3 residues: CASSLDSSYNEQFF. The CDR3 coding sequence is TGTGCCAGCAGCTTGGACAGCTCCTACAATGAGCAGTTCTTC.

Comments on this clonotype: Here the CDR3 omits its conserved ending phenylalanine or tryptophan, so a read error is the likely source. The DNA is left out, because the CDR3 cannot be placed on it with certainty; the CDR3 is given as TCRdb lists it. The V gene is TRBV2, the J gene TRBJ2-7; the table's D call TRBD1 went unverified against the DNA. 15 amino acids form the CDR3, both terminal residues included. Germline CDR1 SNHLY, CDR2 FYNNEI. The CDR3 loop reads CASSDSQLGPHDLDY.

In regard to this clonotype: One end of the junction does not line up with germline, which may come from a read error. V usage is TRBV2 and J usage is TRBJ1-6, with D unresolved. From germline, CDR1 is SNHLY and CDR2 FYNNEI. The CDR3 consists of 14 residues. In nucleotides, the CDR3 is TGTGCCAGCAGAATCAGGAGACCTAACACTCCACCCCTCTTT. It codes for CASRIRRPNTPPLF. Full variable domain (rest looked up from reference TRBV2 and TRBJ1-6): EPEVTQTPSHQVTQMGQEVILRCVPISNHLYFYWYRQILGQKVEFLVSFYNNEISEKSEIFDDQFSVERPDGSNFTLKIRSTKLEDSAMYFCASRIRRPNTPPLFGNGTRLTVT.

This chain joins TRBV7-8 and TRBJ1-5; the D gene is possibly TRBD1 (5 bases). V was cut by 5 bases and J by 16 bases, with 27 bases left in between. In germline, CDR1 is SGHVS, CDR2 FQNEAQ. The CDR3 extends over 15 amino acids. The chain's CDR3 is CASSPDYTGDQPFHF. The CDR3 coding sequence is TGTGCCAGCAGCCCAGACTACACGGGGGATCAGCCTTTTCATTTT.

The chain employs TRBV5-8 and TRBJ1-4, with D possibly being TRBD1 (5 bases). The V end lost 5 bases, the J end lost 8 bases, and 13 bases lay between the germline ends. Germline CDR1 is SGHTS and CDR2 is YDEGEE. The CDR3 is 13 residues long. This CDR3 reads CASSFHSGEKLFF. CDR3 nucleotide sequence: TGTGCCAGCAGTTTCCACTCAGGGGAAAAACTGTTTTTT.

V gene TRBV5-1 combines with J gene TRBJ2-2; D is perhaps TRBD2 (5 bases). This CDR3 has 13 amino acids. Trimming pared 1 base from V and 7 bases from J, leaving 8 bases between. CDR1 is SGHRS, CDR2 YFSETQ, per germline. In DNA, the CDR3 is TGCGCCAGCAGCTTGAGAACTAGCGGGGAGCTGTTTTTT. Translated, it gives CASSLRTSGELFF.

This clonotype occurred many times. The chain combines TRBV19 with TRBJ2-2; TRBD2 is a possible D gene (5 bases). This CDR3 has 17 residues. CDR1 and CDR2 from the germline V gene are LNHDA and SQIVND (reference sequence). Trimming removed 1 base from V and 6 bases from J, with 18 bases in between. CDR3 amino acids: CASSIGVAWGEPGELFF. The CDR3 DNA reads TGTGCCAGTAGTATAGGGGTTGCGTGGGGAGAACCCGGGGAGCTGTTTTTT. The whole variable domain, filled in from reference TRBV19 and TRBJ2-2, reads DGGITQSPKYLFRKEGQNVTLSCEQNLNHDAMYWYRQDPGQGLRLIYYSQIVNDFQKGDIAEGYSVSREKKESFPLTVTSAQKNPTAFYLCASSIGVAWGEPGELFFGEGSRLTVL.

This chain links TRBV19 with TRBJ1-5; D uncertain. Germline CDR1 and CDR2: LNHDA and SQIVND (reference sequence). Trimming took off 6 bases at V and 5 bases at J, with 11 bases between the two ends. The CDR3 consists of 13 residues. In DNA form, the CDR3 reads TGTGCCAGTAGCGACAACCAAGATCAGCCCCAGCATTTT. Translation: CASSDNQDQPQHF.

There are a few counts of this clonotype. The CDR3 does not close with the conserved phenylalanine or tryptophan, likely indicating a read error. The DNA is left out, because the CDR3 cannot be placed on it with certainty; the CDR3 is given as TCRdb lists it. The chain combines TRBV7-2 with TRBJ2-7; TRBD2, as called in the table, went unchecked against the DNA. Germline V gives CDR1 SGHTA, CDR2 FQGNSA. Ends included, the CDR3 has 13 residues. The CDR3 loop is CASSLASGAGTQY.

With regard to this clonotype: This may stem from a read error, because a much larger clone lies one nucleotide away. The chain has TRBV5-1 and TRBJ1-1, with D perhaps TRBD1 (6 bases). There are 16 residues in the CDR3. V lost 4 bases and J 4 bases, leaving 20 bases between the germline ends. The germline V gene encodes CDR1 SGHRS and CDR2 YFSETQ. The CDR3: CASSQIPGTTSTEAFF. The CDR3 coding sequence is TGCGCCAGCAGCCAAATTCCCGGGACAACGAGCACTGAAGCTTTCTTT.

The chain employs TRBV20-1 and TRBJ2-3; no firm D call. The CDR3 runs 13 residues. Germline CDR1 DFQATT, CDR2 SNEGSKA (reference sequence). The DNA for the CDR3 is TGCAGCGCTGAAAAGGACGACACAGATACGCAGTATTTT. It codes for CSAEKDDTDTQYF.

The chain employs TRBV15 and TRBJ2-7; the match to TRBD2 covers 8 bases. This CDR3 has 13 amino acids. Germline trimming cut 10 bases from V and 5 bases from J; bases unmatched to any gene: 10. Looked up from germline, CDR1 is LNHNV and CDR2 is YYDKDF (reference sequence). The CDR3 reads CASSLGLEDEQYF. As DNA, the CDR3 is TGTGCCAGCAGTTTGGGACTAGAGGACGAGCAGTACTTC.

This rearrangement joins TRBV7-3 to TRBJ2-6; TRBD2 aligns across 8 bases. The CDR3 length is 17 residues. CDR1 and CDR2 from the germline V gene are SGHTA and FQGTGA. After removal of 5 bases from V and 4 bases from J, the junction contained 10 bases not matched to a gene. In DNA, the CDR3 is TGTGCCAGCAGCCCTCGGGAGGGGGGCGGGGGGGCCAACGTCCTGACTTTC. Protein sequence: CASSPREGGGGANVLTF.

Comment on this clonotype: Germline is not matched at one junction end, which may reflect a read error. The genes are TRBV24-1 and TRBJ1-1; perhaps TRBD1 as D (5 bases). The CDR3 loop spans 16 amino acids. Germline V gives CDR1 KGHDR, CDR2 SFDVKD. CDR3 amino acids: CATSDLMGYGNTGALF. DNA of the CDR3: TGTGCCACCAGTGATTTAATGGGGTACGGGAACACCGGGGCTCTCTTT.

Note on this clonotype: One junction end disagrees with the germline gene, perhaps due to a read error. This sequence joins TRBV18 and TRBJ2-6; D unresolved. This CDR3 is 15 amino acids long. The germline gives CDR1 KGHSH, CDR2 LQKENI. The CDR3 region has the DNA TGCGCCAGCTCACACACCTACCCCGGGGCCAACGTCCTGACTTTC. This gives the protein CASSHTYPGANVLTF.

This clonotype has ten or more counts. The CDR3 coding sequence is TGTGCCAGCAGTTACGGTCGGGTCGATCAGCCCCAGCATTTT. Translated, it gives CASSYGRVDQPQHF. V gene TRBV6-2 or TRBV6-3 combines with J gene TRBJ1-5, with D unresolved. Trimming left V 2 bases short and J 5 bases short, with 10 bases between. Germline CDR1 is MNHEY and CDR2 is SVGEGT. This CDR3 has 14 amino acids.

This clonotype was counted at least ten times. This rearrangement joins TRBV6-5 to TRBJ1-5, with TRBD1 identical over 7 bases. The CDR3 sequence is 16 residues long. J lost 0 bases, V lost 6 bases, and 8 bases had no gene match. Germline V gene sequence: CDR1 MNHEY, CDR2 SVGAGI. CDR3 sequence reads: CASRTTGTGSNQPQHF. The CDR3, as DNA: TGTGCCAGCAGAACGACAGGGACTGGTAGCAATCAGCCCCAGCATTTT.

As for this clonotype: No conserved phenylalanine or tryptophan ends this CDR3, so it is likely a read error. The DNA is omitted, as the CDR3 cannot be located on it reliably, and the CDR3 follows TCRdb's listing. V usage is TRBV2 and J usage is TRBJ2-7. The CDR3 region is 13 residues in length, termini included. The germline V gene has CDR1 SNHLY and CDR2 FYNNEI. The CDR3 sequence: CASSGWRIEEYFG.

The chain links TRBV2 to TRBJ2-3; D tentatively reads TRBD1 or TRBD2 (5 bases each). Trimming took 3 bases from V and 1 from J, leaving 11 bases between them. This CDR3 has 15 amino acids. Germline V gives CDR1 SNHLY, CDR2 FYNNEI. CDR3 amino acids: CASSEGTARTDTQYF. Here the CDR3 DNA reads TGTGCCAGCAGTGAGGGGACGGCCCGCACAGATACGCAGTATTTT.

This chain connects TRBV7-3 to TRBJ1-2, with D hard to call. Trimming took 2 bases from V and 9 from J, leaving 16 bases between them. Germline V CDR1 and CDR2: SGHTA, FQGTGA. The CDR3 extends over 14 amino acids. The CDR3: CASSLDPADYCYTF. The CDR3 DNA follows: TGTGCCAGCAGCTTAGACCCAGCAGACTACTGCTACACCTTC.

This clonotype has a count of ten or more. This rearrangement joins TRBV7-8 to TRBJ1-2; D is undetermined. CDR3 length: 12 amino acids. Between the trimmed V and J ends, which lost 5 bases and 5 bases, there was a span of 9 bases. CDR1 SGHVS and CDR2 FQNEAQ come from the germline V gene. The CDR3: CASSLSGYGYTF. CDR3 in DNA: TGTGCCAGCAGCCTGAGCGGGTATGGCTACACCTTC. The full variable domain, with the rest looked up from reference TRBV7-8 and TRBJ1-2, is GAGVSQSPRYKVAKRGQDVALRCDPISGHVSLFWYQQALGQGPEFLTYFQNEAQLDKSGLPSDRFFAERPEGSVSTLKIQRTQQEDSAVYLCASSLSGYGYTFGSGTRLTVV.

This clonotype showed up just once. The chain joins TRBV15 to TRBJ2-3, with 11 bases that match TRBD2. Losses at the gene ends were 1 base for V and 2 bases for J; bases not matched to a gene: 8. The CDR3 runs 18 residues. The germline gives CDR1 LNHNV, CDR2 YYDKDF (reference sequence). The DNA of the CDR3 is TGTGCCACCAGCAGAGTAGAGGCGACTAGCGGGGCCACAGATACGCAGTATTTT. Its translation: CATSRVEATSGATDTQYF.

The rearrangement links TRBV6-1 to TRBJ2-7; no clear D gene. The CDR3 extends over 12 amino acids. Trimming took off 4 bases at V and 7 bases at J, with 11 bases between the two ends. The V gene's germline CDR1 is MNHNS and CDR2 SASEGT. The CDR3 protein is CASSGGSEEQYF. CDR3 DNA: TGTGCCAGCAGTGGCGGTTCGGAAGAGCAGTACTTC.

The CDR3 DNA sequence: TGTGCCAGCAGCTGGGGACAGGGCCTGACTTTC. Translation: CASSWGQGLTF. The V and J genes are TRBV7-2 and TRBJ2-6; TRBD1 agrees at 9 bases. This CDR3 is 11 amino acids long. The germline CDR1 and CDR2 sequences are SGHTA and FQGNSA. V gave up 4 bases and J gave up 15 bases; unmatched junction bases: 1.

Regarding this clonotype: Its ends do not fully match the called genes, so a read error is possible. The genes are TRBV10-3 and TRBJ2-5; no clear D. The CDR3 contains 15 residues. Germline V gene sequence: CDR1 ENHRY, CDR2 SYGVKD. CDR3 sequence reads: CAISEEASSMETEYF. The CDR3 region has the DNA TGTGCCATCAGTGAGGAGGCTTCCTCGATGGAGACCGAGTACTTC.

Here the CDR3 DNA reads TGCAGCGCTCGGCAGACAGGGGCTGGTGGCTACACCTTC. Encoded protein: CSARQTGAGGYTF. This rearrangement joins TRBV20-1 to TRBJ1-2; 8 bases match TRBD1. This CDR3 region has 13 residues. Germline CDR1 is DFQATT and CDR2 is SNEGSKA (reference sequence).

A single count supports this clonotype. The chain couples TRBV19 to TRBJ2-7; unclear D gene. This CDR3 has 13 amino acids. Germline V gene data show CDR1 as LNHDA and CDR2 as SQIVND (reference sequence). Between the trimmed V and J ends, which lost 4 bases and 6 bases, there was a span of 13 bases. The CDR3, as DNA: TGTGCCAGTAGTACACAGACCCTTGGCGAGCAGTACTTC. This translates into CASSTQTLGEQYF.

This clonotype was counted a single time. Mismatch with germline at one junction end may stem from a read error. The V call is TRBV10-3, the J call TRBJ2-7, with 10 nucleotides matching TRBD1. The V gene's germline CDR1 is ENHRY and CDR2 SYGVKD. This CDR3 has 14 residues. The DNA of the CDR3 is TGTGCCAGCAGTTTAGGCTCGGACAGGGGGAAGCAGTACTTC. Protein: CASSLGSDRGKQYF.

In its sample, this clonotype was seen many times. The rearrangement links TRBV12-3 or TRBV12-4 to TRBJ2-1; 7 nucleotides match TRBD2. The CDR3 spans 14 residues. Germline trimming cut 4 bases from V and 13 bases from J; bases unmatched to any gene: 13. The CDR3 coding sequence is TGTGCCAGCAGTTCGATGGCCCTCGGGGGGTTCCAGTTCTTC. It yields the protein CASSSMALGGFQFF.